This is a list of T cell receptor beta chains from one sample in a study of beta chain features in type 1 diabetes. Profiling relied on immunoSEQ multiplex PCR, and the TCRdb table lists in-frame clones only, not all of them. This table holds about 740,000 clones, 13% found once. The sequencing sample was made of naive CD4+ T cells from blood. The receptors were gathered from a man in his late teens or twenties with type 1 diabetes. The CDR3 runs from the conserved cysteine through the conserved F or W. Each record gives: clone size, J gene, V gene, D gene, CDR3 DNA, CDR3 protein. A D gene is named only where the DNA matches it firmly. The size entry is marked missing in some rows and otherwise reads once, few, many or a size class.

. TRBJ1-4 TRBV6-5 . TGTGCCAGCAGTTACTCGAGGGGCAACCCTAATGAAAAACTGTTTTTT CASSYSRGNPNEKLFF
few TRBJ2-5 TRBV10-3 TRBD1 TGTGCCATCAGTCAGACAGGGGTAACAGAGACCCAGTACTTC CAISQTGVTETQYF
. TRBJ1-4 TRBV7-9 . TGTGCCAGCAGTCCCCGAAGGTGGCAGACCAATGAAAAACTGTTTTTT CASSPRRWQTNEKLFF
. TRBJ1-2 TRBV30 . TGTGCCTGGAGTTTCGGGACCGCATCTAACTATGGCTACACCTTC CAWSFGTASNYGYTF
few TRBJ2-7 TRBV10-3 . TGTGCCATCAGGGGCTCCTACGAGCAGTACTTC CAIRGSYEQYF
. TRBJ2-3 TRBV18 TRBD2 TGTGCCAGCTCACCGGGACTAGCTCCAGATACGCAGTATTTT CASSPGLAPDTQYF
few TRBJ1-4 TRBV30 . TGTGCCTTGACCTCGTCCCCAACTAATGAAAAACTGTTTTTT CALTSSPTNEKLFF
few TRBJ2-3 TRBV9 . TGTGCCAGCAGCGTAGAGGGCAGTAGCACAGATACGCAGTATTTT CASSVEGSSTDTQYF
. TRBJ1-2 TRBV13 . TGTGCCAGCAGCTTAGGGGAGGGAGGCTATGGCTACACCTTC CASSLGEGGYGYTF
. TRBJ1-5 TRBV5-1 TRBD1 TGCGCCAGCAGCCCCCTGACAGGGAATGGGCCCCAGCATTTT CASSPLTGNGPQHF
once TRBJ2-2 TRBV29-1 TRBD2 TGCAGCGTCGGGCGGCTAGCGGGGAACACCGGGGAGCTGTTTTTT CSVGRLAGNTGELFF
. TRBJ1-5 TRBV2 . TGTGCCAGCAGTGAATGGTCGGCTGGGCAGCCCCAGCATTTT CASSEWSAGQPQHF
few TRBJ2-7 TRBV14 TRBD2 TGTGCCAGCAGCCAAGTCGTGACTAGCTCCTCCAAGCAGTACTTC CASSQVVTSSSKQYF
. TRBJ2-7 TRBV7-8 TRBD1 TGTGCCAGCAGCTTATATTCAGGGGGCCTTACCACCTACGAGCAGTACTTC CASSLYSGGLTTYEQYF